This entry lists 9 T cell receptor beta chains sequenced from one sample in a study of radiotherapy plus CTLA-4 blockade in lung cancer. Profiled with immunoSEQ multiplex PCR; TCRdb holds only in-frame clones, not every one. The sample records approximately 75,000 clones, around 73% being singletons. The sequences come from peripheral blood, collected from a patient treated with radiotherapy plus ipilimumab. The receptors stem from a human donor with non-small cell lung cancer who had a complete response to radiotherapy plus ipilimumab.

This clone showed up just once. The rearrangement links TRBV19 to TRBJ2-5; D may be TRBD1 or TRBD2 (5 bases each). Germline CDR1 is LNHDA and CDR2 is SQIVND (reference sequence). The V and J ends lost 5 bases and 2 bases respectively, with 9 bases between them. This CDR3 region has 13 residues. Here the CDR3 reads CASSEGRQETQYF. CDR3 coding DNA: TGTGCCAGTAGTGAGGGACGGCAAGAGACCCAGTACTTC.

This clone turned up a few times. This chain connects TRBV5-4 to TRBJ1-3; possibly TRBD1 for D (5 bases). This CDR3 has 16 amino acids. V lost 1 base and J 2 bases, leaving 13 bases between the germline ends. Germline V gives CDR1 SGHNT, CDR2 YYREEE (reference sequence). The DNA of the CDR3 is TGTGCCAGCAGCTTGTCAGGGATCTATACTGGAAACACCATATATTTT. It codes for CASSLSGIYTGNTIYF.

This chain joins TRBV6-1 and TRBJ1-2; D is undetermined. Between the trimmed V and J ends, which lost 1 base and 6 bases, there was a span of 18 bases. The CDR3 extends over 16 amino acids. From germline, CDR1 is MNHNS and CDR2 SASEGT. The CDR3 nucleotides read TGTGCCAGCAGTGAAGGGTTGGACCGGCGAAAGGATGGCTACACCTTC. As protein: CASSEGLDRRKDGYTF.

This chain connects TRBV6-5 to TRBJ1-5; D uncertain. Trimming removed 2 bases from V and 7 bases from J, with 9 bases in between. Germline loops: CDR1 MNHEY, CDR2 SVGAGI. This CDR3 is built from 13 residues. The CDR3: CASSYVGYQPQHF. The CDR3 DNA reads TGTGCCAGCAGTTACGTGGGTTACCAGCCCCAGCATTTT.

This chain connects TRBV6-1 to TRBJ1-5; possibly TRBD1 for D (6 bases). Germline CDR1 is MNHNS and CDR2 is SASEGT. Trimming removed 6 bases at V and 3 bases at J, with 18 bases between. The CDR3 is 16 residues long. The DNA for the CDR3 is TGTGCCAGCAGAGAACAGGGTAGAGCATCCAATCAGCCCCAGCATTTT. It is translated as CASREQGRASNQPQHF.

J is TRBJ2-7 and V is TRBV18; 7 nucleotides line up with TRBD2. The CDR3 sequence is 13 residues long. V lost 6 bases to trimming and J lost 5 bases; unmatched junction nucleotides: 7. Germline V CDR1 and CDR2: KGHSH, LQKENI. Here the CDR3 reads CASSYSSGDEQYF. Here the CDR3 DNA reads TGTGCCAGCTCCTACTCTAGCGGTGACGAGCAGTACTTC.

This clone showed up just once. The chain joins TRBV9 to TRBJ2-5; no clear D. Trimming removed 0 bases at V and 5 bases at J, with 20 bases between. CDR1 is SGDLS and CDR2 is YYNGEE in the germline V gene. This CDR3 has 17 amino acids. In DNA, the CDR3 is TGTGCCAGCAGCGTAGCTATAGGACCCCCAAGTGCGGAGACCCAGTACTTC. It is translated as CASSVAIGPPSAETQYF.

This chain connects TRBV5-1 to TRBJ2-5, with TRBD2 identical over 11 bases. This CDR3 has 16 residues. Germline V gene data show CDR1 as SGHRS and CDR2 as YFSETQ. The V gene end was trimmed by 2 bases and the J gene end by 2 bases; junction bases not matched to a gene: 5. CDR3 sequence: CASSLTSGSEQETQYF. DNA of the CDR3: TGCGCCAGCAGCTTAACTAGCGGGAGCGAACAAGAGACCCAGTACTTC.

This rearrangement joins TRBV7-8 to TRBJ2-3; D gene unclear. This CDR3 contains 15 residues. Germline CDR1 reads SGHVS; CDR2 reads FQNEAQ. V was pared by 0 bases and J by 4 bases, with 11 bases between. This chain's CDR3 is CASSLASRNADTQYF. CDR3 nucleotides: TGTGCCAGCAGCTTAGCGTCCCGGAACGCAGATACGCAGTATTTT.